This TCR beta chain was retrieved from a study of Ad26.COV2.S vaccination and SARS-CoV-2 variants. Overall study: It was the COV1001 Ad26.COV2.S trial arm that included the donor. Ad26.COV2.S, an intramuscular injection, was given once or twice 56 days apart.

Study-wide results and limits: Placebo recipients trailed vaccine recipients in spike-specific TCR breadth. Researchers reported similar non-spike TCR breadth in vaccine and placebo recipients.

Sequencing was performed with immunoSEQ multiplex PCR; in TCRdb, only in-frame clones are kept and a portion is missing. The sample lists 300,000 to 350,000 clones, around 89% occurring once. Treatment of the sample: 19 received Ad26.COV2.S at low or high dose, single or two shots; about 5 received placebo; per-sample allocation not given. All samples were drawn on day 63, counting from the first vaccine or placebo injection. In germline, CDR1 is SGHDT, CDR2 YYEEEE. The CDR3 has 17 amino acids. The germline V and J ends were trimmed by 6 bases and 6 bases, with 24 bases remaining between them. Remarks on this clone: The antigen is unknown.

The sequence came from a person between 18 and 65 years old who received the Ad26.COV2.S COVID-19 vaccine or a placebo. This chain uses TRBV5-6 with TRBJ1-4; TRBD1 is a possible D gene (6 bases). This specimen consisted of peripheral blood, obtained in a trial of Ad26.COV2.S vaccine versus placebo. The CDR3 loop is CASTSLRQDLGDEKLFF. CDR3 in DNA: TGTGCCAGCACCTCCCTACGACAGGACCTGGGGGATGAAAAACTGTTTTTT.